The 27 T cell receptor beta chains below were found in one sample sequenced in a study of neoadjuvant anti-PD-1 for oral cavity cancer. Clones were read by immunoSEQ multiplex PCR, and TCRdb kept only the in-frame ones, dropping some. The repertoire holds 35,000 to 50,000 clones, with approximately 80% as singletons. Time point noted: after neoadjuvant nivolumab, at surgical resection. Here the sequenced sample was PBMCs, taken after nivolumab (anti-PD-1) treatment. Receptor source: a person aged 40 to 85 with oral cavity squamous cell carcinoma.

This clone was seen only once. The CDR3 here is CASSSDRPKGYTF. CDR3 sequence (DNA): TGTGCCAGCAGTTCTGACAGACCTAAGGGCTACACCTTC. V usage is TRBV6-5 and J usage is TRBJ1-2; maybe TRBD1 (5 bases). CDR1 is MNHEY and CDR2 is SVGAGI in the germline V gene. The CDR3 has 13 residues. Trimming shortened V by 4 bases and J by 8 bases, and 14 bases separated the two germline ends.

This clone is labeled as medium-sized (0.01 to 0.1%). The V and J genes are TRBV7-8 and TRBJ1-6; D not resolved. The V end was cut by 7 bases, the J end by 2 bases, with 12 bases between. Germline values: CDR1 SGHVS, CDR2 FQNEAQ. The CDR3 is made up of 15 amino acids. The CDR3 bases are TGTGCCAGCACCCTCGATGGGACCTATAATTCACCCCTCCACTTT. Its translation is CASTLDGTYNSPLHF. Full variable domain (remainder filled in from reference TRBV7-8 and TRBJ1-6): GAGVSQSPRYKVAKRGQDVALRCDPISGHVSLFWYQQALGQGPEFLTYFQNEAQLDKSGLPSDRFFAERPEGSVSTLKIQRTQQEDSAVYLCASTLDGTYNSPLHFGNGTRLTVT.

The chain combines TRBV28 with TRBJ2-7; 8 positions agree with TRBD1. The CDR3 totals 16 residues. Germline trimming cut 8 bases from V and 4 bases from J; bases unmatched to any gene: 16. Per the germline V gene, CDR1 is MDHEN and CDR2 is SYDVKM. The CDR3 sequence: CASVGRQDRGLYEQYF. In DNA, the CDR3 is TGTGCCAGCGTGGGGCGACAAGACAGGGGCTTGTACGAGCAGTACTTC.

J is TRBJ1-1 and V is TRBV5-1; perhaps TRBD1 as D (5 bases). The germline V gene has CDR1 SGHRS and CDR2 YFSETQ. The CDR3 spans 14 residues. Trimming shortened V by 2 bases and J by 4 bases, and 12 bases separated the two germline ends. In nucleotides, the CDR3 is TGCGCCAGCAGCTTCCGGGGGAGGGTCACTGAAGCTTTCTTT. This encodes CASSFRGRVTEAFF.

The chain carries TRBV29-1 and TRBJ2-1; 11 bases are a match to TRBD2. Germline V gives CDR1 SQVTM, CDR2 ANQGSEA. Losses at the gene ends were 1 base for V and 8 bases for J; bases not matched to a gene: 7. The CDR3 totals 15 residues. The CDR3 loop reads CSVEGFSGRGDEQFF. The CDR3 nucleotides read TGCAGCGTTGAAGGGTTTAGCGGGAGGGGCGATGAGCAGTTCTTC.

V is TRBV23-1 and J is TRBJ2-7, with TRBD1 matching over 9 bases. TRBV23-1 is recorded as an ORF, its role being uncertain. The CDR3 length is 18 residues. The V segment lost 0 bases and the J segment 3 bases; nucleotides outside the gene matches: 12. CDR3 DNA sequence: TGCGCCAGCAGTCAATCAGAACAGGGGGCGGTCCTACTCTACGAGCAGTACTTC. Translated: CASSQSEQGAVLLYEQYF.

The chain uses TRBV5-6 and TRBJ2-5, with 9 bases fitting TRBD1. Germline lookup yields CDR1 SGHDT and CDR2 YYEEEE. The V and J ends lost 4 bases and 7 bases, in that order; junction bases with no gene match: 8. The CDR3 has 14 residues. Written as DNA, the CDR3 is TGTGCCAGCAGCCTCCGGGACAGGGAGTGGACCCAGTACTTC. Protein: CASSLRDREWTQYF.

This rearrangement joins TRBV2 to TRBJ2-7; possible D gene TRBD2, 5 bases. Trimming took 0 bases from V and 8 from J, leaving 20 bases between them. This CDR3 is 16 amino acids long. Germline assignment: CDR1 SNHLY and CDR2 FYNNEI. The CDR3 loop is CASSEASGGTYAKQYF. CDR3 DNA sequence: TGTGCCAGCAGTGAAGCGTCCGGAGGAACATACGCTAAGCAGTACTTC.

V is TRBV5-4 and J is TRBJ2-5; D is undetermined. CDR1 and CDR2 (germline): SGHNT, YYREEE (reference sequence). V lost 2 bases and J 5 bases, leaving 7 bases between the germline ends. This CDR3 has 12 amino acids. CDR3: CASSLGTETQYF. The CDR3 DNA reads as TGTGCCAGCAGCTTAGGTACGGAGACCCAGTACTTC.

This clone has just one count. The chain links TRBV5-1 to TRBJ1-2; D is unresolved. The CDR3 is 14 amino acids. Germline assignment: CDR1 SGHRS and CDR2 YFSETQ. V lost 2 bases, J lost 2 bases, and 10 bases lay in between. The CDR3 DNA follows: TGCGCCAGCAGCTTAGTGAGTCGGAACTATGGCTACACCTTC. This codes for CASSLVSRNYGYTF. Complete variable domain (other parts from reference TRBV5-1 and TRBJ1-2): KAGVTQTPRYLIKTRGQQVTLSCSPISGHRSVSWYQQTPGQGLQFLFEYFSETQRNKGNFPGRFSGRQFSNSRSEMNVSTLELGDSALYLCASSLVSRNYGYTFGSGTRLTVV.

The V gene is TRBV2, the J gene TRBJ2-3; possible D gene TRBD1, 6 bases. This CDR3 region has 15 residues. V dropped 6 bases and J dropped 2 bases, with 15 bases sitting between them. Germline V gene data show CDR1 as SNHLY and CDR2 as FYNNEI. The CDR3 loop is CASRSDSSYTDTQYF. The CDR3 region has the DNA TGTGCCAGCAGATCGGACAGCTCATACACAGATACGCAGTATTTT.

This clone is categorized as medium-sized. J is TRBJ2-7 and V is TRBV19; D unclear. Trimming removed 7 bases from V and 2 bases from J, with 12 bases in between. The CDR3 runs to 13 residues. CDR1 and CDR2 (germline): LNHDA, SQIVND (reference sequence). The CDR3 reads CASTPRPPYEQYF. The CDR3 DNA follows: TGTGCCAGTACACCACGGCCCCCCTACGAGCAGTACTTC.

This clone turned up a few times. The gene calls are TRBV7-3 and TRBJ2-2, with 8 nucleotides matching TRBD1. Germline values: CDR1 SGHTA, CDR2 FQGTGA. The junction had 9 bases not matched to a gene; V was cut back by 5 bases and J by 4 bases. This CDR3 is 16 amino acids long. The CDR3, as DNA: TGTGCCAGCAGCCCAGGACAGGGCGCGCGCACCGGGGAGCTGTTTTTT. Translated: CASSPGQGARTGELFF.

In DNA, the CDR3 is TGTGCCAGCAGGCCTAACGGAGATCGGGAGCAGTTCTTC. Its translation is CASRPNGDREQFF. The gene calls are TRBV6-5 and TRBJ2-1; no firm D call. V lost 6 bases to trimming and J lost 10 bases, with 16 bases between them. Germline lookup yields CDR1 MNHEY and CDR2 SVGAGI. The CDR3 has 13 residues.

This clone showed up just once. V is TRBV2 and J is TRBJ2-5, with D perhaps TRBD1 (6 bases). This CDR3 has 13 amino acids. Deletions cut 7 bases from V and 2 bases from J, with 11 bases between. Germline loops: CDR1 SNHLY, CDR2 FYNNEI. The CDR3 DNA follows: TGTGCCAGCAACGAACAGGGACAAGAGACCCAGTACTTC. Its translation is CASNEQGQETQYF. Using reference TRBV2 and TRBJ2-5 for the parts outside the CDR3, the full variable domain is EPEVTQTPSHQVTQMGQEVILRCVPISNHLYFYWYRQILGQKVEFLVSFYNNEISEKSEIFDDQFSVERPDGSNFTLKIRSTKLEDSAMYFCASNEQGQETQYFGPGTRLLVL.

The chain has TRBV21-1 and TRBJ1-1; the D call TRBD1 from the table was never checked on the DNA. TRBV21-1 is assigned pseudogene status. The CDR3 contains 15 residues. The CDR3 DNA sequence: TGTGCCAGCAGACGTTTCCACACAATTCGCACTGAAGCTTTCTTT. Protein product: CASRRFHTIRTEAFF.

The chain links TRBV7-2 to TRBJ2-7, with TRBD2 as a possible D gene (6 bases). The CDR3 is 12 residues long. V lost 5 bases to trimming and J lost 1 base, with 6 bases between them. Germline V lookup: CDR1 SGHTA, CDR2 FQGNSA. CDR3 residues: CASSRESYEQYF. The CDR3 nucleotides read TGTGCCAGCAGCCGGGAGTCCTACGAGCAGTACTTC.

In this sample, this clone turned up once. The CDR3: CASSNTGGNQPQHF. Here the CDR3 DNA reads TGTGCCAGTAGTAACACAGGGGGCAATCAGCCCCAGCATTTT. V is TRBV19 and J is TRBJ1-5; TRBD1 agrees at 7 bases. The CDR3 runs 14 residues. Germline V gene sequence: CDR1 LNHDA, CDR2 SQIVND (reference sequence). Trimming at V came to 4 bases and at J to 2 bases, leaving 2 bases not matched to a gene.

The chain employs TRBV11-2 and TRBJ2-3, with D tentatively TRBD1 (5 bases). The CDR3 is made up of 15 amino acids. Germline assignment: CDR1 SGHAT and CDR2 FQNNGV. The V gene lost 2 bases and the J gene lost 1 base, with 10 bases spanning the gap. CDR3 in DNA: TGTGCCAGCAGCTTAATAGGACATCGCACAGATACGCAGTATTTT. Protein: CASSLIGHRTDTQYF.

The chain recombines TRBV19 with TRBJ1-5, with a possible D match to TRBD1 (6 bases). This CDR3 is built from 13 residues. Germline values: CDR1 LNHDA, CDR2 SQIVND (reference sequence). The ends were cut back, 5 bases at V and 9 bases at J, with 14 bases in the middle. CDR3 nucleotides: TGTGCCAGTAGTGATTTACAGGGTACGCCCCAGCATTTT. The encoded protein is CASSDLQGTPQHF. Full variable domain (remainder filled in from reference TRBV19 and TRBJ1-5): DGGITQSPKYLFRKEGQNVTLSCEQNLNHDAMYWYRQDPGQGLRLIYYSQIVNDFQKGDIAEGYSVSREKKESFPLTVTSAQKNPTAFYLCASSDLQGTPQHFGDGTRLSIL.

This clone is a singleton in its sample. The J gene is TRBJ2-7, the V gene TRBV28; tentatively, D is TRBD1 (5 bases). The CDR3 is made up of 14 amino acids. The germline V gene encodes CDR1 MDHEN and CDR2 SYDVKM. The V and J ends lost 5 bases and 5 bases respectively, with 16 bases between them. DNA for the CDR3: TGTGCCAGCAGTCCACCGGCAGGGAACCACGAGCAGTACTTC. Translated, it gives CASSPPAGNHEQYF.

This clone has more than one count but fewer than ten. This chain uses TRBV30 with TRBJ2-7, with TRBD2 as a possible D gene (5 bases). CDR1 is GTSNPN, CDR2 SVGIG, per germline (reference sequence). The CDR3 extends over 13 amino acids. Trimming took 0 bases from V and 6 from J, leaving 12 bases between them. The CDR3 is CAWSVIARGEQYF. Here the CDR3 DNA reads TGTGCCTGGAGTGTAATAGCCCGGGGCGAGCAGTACTTC.

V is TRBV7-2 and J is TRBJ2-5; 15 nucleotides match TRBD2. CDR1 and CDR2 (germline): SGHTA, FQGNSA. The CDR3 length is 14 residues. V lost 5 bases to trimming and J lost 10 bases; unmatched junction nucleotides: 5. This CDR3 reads CASSPGTSGRNQYF. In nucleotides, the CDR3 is TGTGCCAGCAGCCCCGGGACTAGCGGGAGGAACCAGTACTTC.

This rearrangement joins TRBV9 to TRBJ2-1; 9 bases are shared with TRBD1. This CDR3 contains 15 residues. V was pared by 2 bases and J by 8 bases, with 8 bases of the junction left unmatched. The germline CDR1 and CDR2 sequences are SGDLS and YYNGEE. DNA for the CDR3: TGTGCCAGCAGCGTCGCCGGGACAGGGTGGCATGAGCAGTTCTTC. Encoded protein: CASSVAGTGWHEQFF.

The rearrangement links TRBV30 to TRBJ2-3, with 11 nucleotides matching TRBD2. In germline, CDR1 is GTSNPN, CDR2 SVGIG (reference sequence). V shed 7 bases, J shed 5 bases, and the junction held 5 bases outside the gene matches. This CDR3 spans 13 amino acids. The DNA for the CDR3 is TGTGCCTATACTAGCGGGAGTGGAGATACGCAGTATTTT. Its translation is CAYTSGSGDTQYF.

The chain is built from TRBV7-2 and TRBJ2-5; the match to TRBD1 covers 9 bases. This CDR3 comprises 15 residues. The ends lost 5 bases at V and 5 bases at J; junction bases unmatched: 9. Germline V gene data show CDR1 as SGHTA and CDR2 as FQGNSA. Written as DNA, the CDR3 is TGTGCCAGCAGCGTGACACAGGGGGCATGGGAGACCCAGTACTTC. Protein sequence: CASSVTQGAWETQYF. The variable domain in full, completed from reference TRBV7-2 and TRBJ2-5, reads GAGVSQSPSNKVTEKGKDVELRCDPISGHTALYWYRQSLGQGLEFLIYFQGNSAPDKSGLPSDRFSAERTGGSVSTLTIQRTQQEDSAVYLCASSVTQGAWETQYFGPGTRLLVL.

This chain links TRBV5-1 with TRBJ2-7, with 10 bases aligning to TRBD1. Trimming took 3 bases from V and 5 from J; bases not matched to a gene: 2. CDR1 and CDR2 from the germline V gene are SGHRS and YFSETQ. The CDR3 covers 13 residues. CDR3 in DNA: TGCGCCAGCAGCTCGACAGGGGGCGACGAGCAGTACTTC. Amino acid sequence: CASSSTGGDEQYF.